This is a list of T cell receptor beta chains from one sample in a study of monozygotic twins with inflammatory bowel disease. TCRdb processed the 5' RACE reads again and assigns one entry to each CDR3 protein, with no DNA. The sample data list around 400,000 distinct CDR3 sequences. The sequenced sample consisted of blood. Every receptor here comes from a human donor with ulcerative colitis or Crohn's disease, or a healthy co-twin of an affected twin (not recorded which). Each CDR3 is given with its conserved first and last residue.

v_gene	j_gene	CDR3aa
TRBV5-1	TRBJ2-3	CASSLVATSPRRDTQYF
TRBV24-1	TRBJ2-1	CATSVWGEGGNNEQFF
TRBV19	TRBJ2-5	CASGQGGTAETQYF
TRBV7-2	TRBJ1-3	CASSPSTGAGSGNTIYF
TRBV7-2	TRBJ2-1	CASSWDRDFFYEQFF
TRBV5-5	TRBJ1-2	CASSLGSDPGYTF
TRBV29-1	TRBJ2-7	CSVGRPSSYEQYF
TRBV4-1	TRBJ2-1	CASSPDAGEQFF
TRBV5-1	TRBJ2-1	CASSPQGFHEQFF
TRBV20-1	TRBJ2-1	CSSSGLAPNEQFF
TRBV3-1	TRBJ1-6	CASSPKGARERNSPLHF
TRBV12-5	TRBJ2-1	CASGGSGRGSYNEQFF
TRBV7-2	TRBJ1-3	CASSLDGQPSGNTIYF
TRBV11-2	TRBJ1-1	CASSLRQGANAFF
TRBV20-1	TRBJ1-5	CSARPGTGYGSSQHF
TRBV29-1	TRBJ2-2	CSVSWLAGVGTGELFF
TRBV6-2/TRBV6-3	TRBJ2-2	CASSYSGTVGTGELFF
TRBV20-1	TRBJ2-1	CSARALVLGTGNNEQFF
TRBV20-1	TRBJ1-2	CSARDFQGKTNYGYTF
TRBV3-1	TRBJ2-5	CASSQDLPGTRRETQYF
TRBV5-4	TRBJ2-5	CASSLVAGGPETQYF
TRBV11-3	TRBJ2-1	CASSLGGDLNEQFF
TRBV5-1	TRBJ1-1	CASSLEPGPTTEAFF
TRBV4-1	TRBJ2-1	CASSLTSGRGSYNEQFF
TRBV20-1	TRBJ1-6	CSARDGQGVGHNSPLHF
TRBV21-1	TRBJ1-5	CASSKGKDEDRRHCRDNQPQHF
TRBV3-1	TRBJ2-7	CASSYGLVSLGPREQYF
TRBV7-9	TRBJ1-4	CASSSTGGEKLFF
TRBV29-1	TRBJ1-1	CSGARHTEAFF
TRBV5-5	TRBJ1-2	CASSLDRVIRYTF
TRBV11-2	TRBJ1-1	CASSLSRRLATPNTEAFF
TRBV5-6	TRBJ2-7	CASSTWSRARGYEQYF
TRBV7-6	TRBJ2-5	CASSLLASTSEETQYF
TRBV4-1	TRBJ2-7	CASSPTPVAGAFYEQYF
TRBV4-3	TRBJ2-1	CASSQDRGDDEQFF
TRBV20-1	TRBJ1-1	CSAREDNEWATEAFF
TRBV15	TRBJ1-2	CATSRDGRDGYGYTF
TRBV7-9	TRBJ1-1	CASSRKQGNTEAFF
TRBV20-1	TRBJ1-6	CSARAGTNSPLHF
TRBV2	TRBJ2-7	CASSDESYEQYF
TRBV5-1	TRBJ2-1	CASSLQSLAGDPYNEQFF
TRBV19	TRBJ1-2	CASRERGAAGHGYTF
TRBV30	TRBJ2-2	CAWSVLKPTGELFF
TRBV12-3/TRBV12-4	TRBJ2-1	CASSPYFPPYNEQFF
TRBV19	TRBJ1-2	CASSSGTVHYGYTF
TRBV25-1	TRBJ2-6	CASSADSSGANVLTF
TRBV3-1	TRBJ2-7	CASSLSPEYSYEQYF
TRBV20-1	TRBJ1-1	CSAREGRGRTEAFF
TRBV18	TRBJ1-1	CASSPLQGLGGDTEAFF
TRBV20-1	TRBJ2-1	CSTPGGTYNEQFF